The 14 T cell receptor beta chains reported below all come from one sample, sequenced in a study of identical twins (dated by TCRdb to 2015 to 2016). The library was obtained by 5' RACE. Data came from an Illumina HiSeq 2000. TCRdb applied fastp at Q25 and MiXCR to the public reads, then kept only in-frame beta chains. For every CDR3 protein sequence, its rows merge into one entry that carries the most common genes and DNA. In this sample the table shows 500,000 to 550,000 distinct CDR3 sequences, under 25% of which occur a single time. Clones ranked in the top ten supply 0.8% to 1% of the sample. Another study also made use of these data, one on T cells expressing NK-cell markers.

The material sequenced was CD4+ T cells sorted from blood. Every receptor here comes from a woman aged 18-30 years in good health.

The chain employs TRBV7-2 and TRBJ1-4; a possible D gene is TRBD1 (6 bases). This CDR3 is 15 amino acids long. Deletions cut 4 bases from V and 8 bases from J, with 17 bases between. CDR1 is SGHTA, CDR2 FQGNSA, per germline. The CDR3 loop is CASSSQLDRGEKLFF. The CDR3 bases are TGTGCCAGCAGCTCCCAACTGGACAGAGGAGAAAAACTGTTTTTT.

This clonotype was picked up a small number of times. The V call is TRBV20-1, the J call TRBJ2-7, with D hard to call. The CDR3 has 11 amino acids. The V gene lost 1 base and the J gene lost 9 bases, with 10 bases spanning the gap. Germline CDR1 is DFQATT and CDR2 is SNEGSKA (reference sequence). The CDR3 reads CSARGTASQYF. The DNA for the CDR3 is TGCAGTGCTAGAGGAACCGCTTCGCAGTACTTC.

This rearrangement joins TRBV7-9 to TRBJ1-6, with D perhaps TRBD1 (5 bases). CDR1 and CDR2 (germline): SEHNR, FQNEAQ (reference sequence). V was pared by 2 bases and J by 10 bases, with 15 bases between. The CDR3 sequence is 15 residues long. The CDR3 reads CASSLTRPGLSPLHF. CDR3 sequence (DNA): TGTGCCAGCAGCTTAACCCGGCCAGGGTTATCACCCCTCCACTTT.

This clonotype was counted between two and nine times. The chain employs TRBV5-1 and TRBJ2-1, with D perhaps TRBD2 (6 bases). The germline V and J ends were trimmed by 0 bases and 4 bases, with 14 bases remaining between them. This CDR3 is built from 16 residues. Germline values: CDR1 SGHRS, CDR2 YFSETQ. For the CDR3, the DNA is TGCGCCAGCAGCTTGGATGGGCTAGCGAGATACAATGAGCAGTTCTTC. As protein: CASSLDGLARYNEQFF.

In this sample, this clonotype turned up once. This sequence may be a read error, since a much larger clone differs from it by one base. V is TRBV15 and J is TRBJ2-3, with D maybe TRBD2 (5 bases). Looked up from germline, CDR1 is LNHNV and CDR2 is YYDKDF (reference sequence). The V end lost 6 bases, the J end lost 1 base, and 8 bases lay between the germline ends. The CDR3 extends over 13 amino acids. The CDR3 reads CATRGAGTDTQYF. CDR3 DNA sequence: TGTGCCACCAGGGGAGCAGGCACAGATACGCAGTATTTT. Based on the CDR3 plus reference TRBV15 and TRBJ2-3, the full variable domain is DAMVIQNPRYQVTQFGKPVTLSCSQTLNHNVMYWYQQKSSQAPKLLFHYYDKDFNNEADTPDNFQSRRPNTSFCFLDIRSPGLGDTAMYLCATRGAGTDTQYFGPGTRLTVL.

This clonotype was recorded at least ten times. The rearrangement joins TRBV20-1 to TRBJ1-1; D unresolved. Trimming cost V 3 bases and J 1 base, with 6 bases left between them. From germline, CDR1 is DFQATT and CDR2 SNEGSKA (reference sequence). The CDR3 length is 12 residues. For the CDR3, the DNA is TGCAGTGCTAGGGACCAGAACACTGAAGCTTTCTTT. The encoded protein is CSARDQNTEAFF.

The V gene is TRBV6-5, the J gene TRBJ2-5; D ambiguous. Trimming pared 5 bases from V and 2 bases from J, leaving 15 bases between. CDR3 length: 15 residues. Germline V gene sequence: CDR1 MNHEY, CDR2 SVGAGI. The CDR3 sequence: CASSNTGWQQETQYF. The CDR3 coding sequence is TGTGCCAGCAGTAACACCGGGTGGCAGCAAGAGACCCAGTACTTC.

This clonotype was picked up many times. The V gene is TRBV7-6, the J gene TRBJ2-3; no definite D call. Trimming stripped 1 base from V and 3 bases from J, with 14 bases between. Germline values: CDR1 SGHVS, CDR2 FNYEAQ. This CDR3 comprises 16 residues. CDR3 in DNA: TGTGCCAGCAGCTTAGTAGGCGGTATTATTACAGATACGCAGTATTTT. This gives the protein CASSLVGGIITDTQYF.

The CDR3 sequence is CASSFGQGSSYEQYF. The CDR3 region has the DNA TGTGCCAGCAGTTTTGGGCAGGGGAGCTCCTACGAGCAGTACTTC. The chain links TRBV28 to TRBJ2-7; possibly TRBD1 for D (6 bases). Germline CDR1 and CDR2: MDHEN and SYDVKM. V dropped 3 bases and J dropped 0 bases, with 12 bases sitting between them. The CDR3 loop spans 15 amino acids.

This clonotype occurred a few times. This sequence joins TRBV5-1 and TRBJ2-7, with TRBD2 identical over 10 bases. Looked up from germline, CDR1 is SGHRS and CDR2 is YFSETQ. The V gene end was trimmed by 4 bases and the J gene end by 2 bases; junction bases not matched to a gene: 12. The CDR3 contains 17 residues. The CDR3 nucleotides read TGCGCCAGCAGCCGGGATGCTAGCGGGGGCTATACCTACGAGCAGTACTTC. It translates to CASSRDASGGYTYEQYF. The whole variable domain, remainder taken from reference TRBV5-1 and TRBJ2-7, is KAGVTQTPRYLIKTRGQQVTLSCSPISGHRSVSWYQQTPGQGLQFLFEYFSETQRNKGNFPGRFSGRQFSNSRSEMNVSTLELGDSALYLCASSRDASGGYTYEQYFGPGTRLTVT.

J is TRBJ2-1 and V is TRBV7-9; 9 nucleotides match TRBD2. CDR3 length equals 15 residues. The V gene's germline CDR1 is SEHNR and CDR2 FQNEAQ (reference sequence). The V segment lost 6 bases and the J segment 10 bases; nucleotides outside the gene matches: 13. The chain's CDR3 is CASSSRSSGGGEQFF. CDR3 coding DNA: TGTGCCAGCAGTTCTCGGAGTAGCGGGGGCGGAGAGCAGTTCTTC.

Only a few counts were recorded for this clonotype. The chain uses TRBV4-3 and TRBJ2-3, with a weak D call TRBD1 (8 bases). This CDR3 contains 18 residues. V lost 2 bases and J lost 4, with 22 bases in between. In germline, CDR1 is LGHNA, CDR2 YSLEER. In nucleotides, the CDR3 is TGCGCCAGCAGCCAACTAGGGACAGGCCCTCGGGGGGCAGATACGCAGTATTTT. Translating gives CASSQLGTGPRGADTQYF.

The rearrangement uses TRBV7-9 and TRBJ2-3; TRBD2 matches at 8 bases. The germline gives CDR1 SEHNR, CDR2 FQNEAQ (reference sequence). The CDR3 has 15 residues. V dropped 3 bases and J dropped 4; count of bases not matched to a gene: 6. The CDR3 coding sequence is TGTGCCAGCAGCTTTAGCCGGGGGGGCTCAGATACGCAGTATTTT. This codes for CASSFSRGGSDTQYF.

This clonotype came up a few times. The chain links TRBV4-2 to TRBJ2-1, with D possibly matching TRBD2 (7 bases). The CDR3 runs 15 residues. The germline CDR1 and CDR2 sequences are LGHNA and YNFKEQ. V lost 1 base to trimming and J lost 5 bases, with 12 bases between them. The CDR3 loop is CASSQVRGANNEQFF. Written as DNA, the CDR3 is TGTGCCAGCAGCCAAGTCCGGGGGGCAAACAATGAGCAGTTCTTC.